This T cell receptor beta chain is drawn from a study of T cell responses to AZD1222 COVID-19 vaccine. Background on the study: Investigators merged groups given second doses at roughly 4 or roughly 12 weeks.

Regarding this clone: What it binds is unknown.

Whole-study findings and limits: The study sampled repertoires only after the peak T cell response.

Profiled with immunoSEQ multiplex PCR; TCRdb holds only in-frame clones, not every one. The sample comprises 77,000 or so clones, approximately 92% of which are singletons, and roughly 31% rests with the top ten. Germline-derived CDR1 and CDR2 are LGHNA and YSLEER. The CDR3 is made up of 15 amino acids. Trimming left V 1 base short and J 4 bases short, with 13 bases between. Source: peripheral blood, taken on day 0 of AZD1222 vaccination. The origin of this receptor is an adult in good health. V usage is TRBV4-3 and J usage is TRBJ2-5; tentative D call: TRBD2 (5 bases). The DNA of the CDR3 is TGCGCCAGCAGCCAAGGAGAGGGTTCAGGAGAGACCCAGTACTTC. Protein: CASSQGEGSGETQYF.